The sequence of this T cell receptor (beta chain) was determined in a study of cytomegalovirus exposure and HLA in healthy donors (dated by TCRdb to between 2016 and 2019). With respect to the entire study: In an earlier analysis of fewer than 750 of the donors, approximately 300 Gb of sequence data and 100 million or so unique TCR beta sequences from approximately 180 million T cells were reported. An early release covering around 630 HLA-typed donors comprised about 290 gigabases of sequencing data and tens of millions of unique TCR sequences. Among the roughly 380 genotyped donors, more than 70% belonged to the genetic ancestry cluster associated with self-reported Caucasian donors. The study aimed to test whether signatures of past pathogen exposure could be identified by cataloging public T cell receptors. The T cell repertoires of under 700 subjects were profiled by immunosequencing and related to cytomegalovirus serostatus. Along with the roughly 710-subject first cohort, a separate validation cohort of more than 90 different subjects was used. To predict cytomegalovirus infection status, the study combined high-throughput TCR immunosequencing, statistical association of individual TCRs with disease status, and machine learning. A later analysis re-examined previously published TCR beta repertoires from 500 to 700 donors and added high-resolution HLA genotyping to investigate patterns of TCR occurrence. The later analysis used no new phenotypic data to find candidate immune exposures, relying instead on TCR beta sequences and their occurrence across donors. To decide whether each TCR beta V gene segment behaved as functional or pseudogenic, an earlier analysis of approximately 620 of the donors relied on high-throughput TCR beta sequencing. Donor age, sex, ethnicity and CMV serostatus were compiled alongside the repertoire data. Genome-wide SNP genotypes for about 60% of the 666 donors were used in a later genetic analysis, which treated that subset as a discovery cohort. Every repertoire in the discovery cohort had been generated on one and the same sequencing platform. HLA typing covered class I and class II loci at four-digit resolution. The number of donors typed differed by locus, with roughly 620-630 for A, B, C, DRB1 and DQB1, more than 500 for DQA1, some 570 for DPA1, and around 460 for DPB1. Four to six DR-DQ haplotypes were handled as single units for association and clustering because linkage in the cohort was strong. Across about 380 genotyped donors of the cohort, an average of about 240,000 unique TCR beta nucleotide sequences per donor were sequenced, and roughly a sixth of those sequences were non-productive.

Libraries were made using the immunoSEQ multiplex PCR assay. For the multiplex PCR, a mixture combining 60 forward primers for TCR Vbeta segments and 13 reverse primers for TCR Jbeta segments was used. The CDR3 region of rearranged TCR beta genes was amplified from genomic DNA with a multiplex PCR assay. Amplified TCR beta libraries were sequenced as 87-base-pair reads on the Illumina HiSeq System. The authors' analysis ran thus. A later analysis counted some 80 million unique TCR beta chains across the 700 or so repertoires, and approximately 11 million of these chains were shared by at least two donors. Raw reads were error-corrected and collapsed into unique sequences with a nearest-neighbor algorithm that merged closely related sequences to remove PCR and sequencing errors. To assign V, D and J gene segments, CDR3 sequences were aligned to IMGT reference sequences. For a sequence to be retained, a match of at least six nucleotides was required to both a V gene segment and a J gene segment. A rearrangement was called productive if the CDR3 had no stop codons and remained in frame with V and J, and every other rearrangement was called non-productive. CDR3 was defined according to IMGT convention as the region running from the second conserved V-encoded cysteine to the conserved J-encoded phenylalanine. The earlier analysis of approximately 500 of the donors excluded sequences that lacked an unambiguous match to a single V gene segment. An earlier analysis of fewer than 750 of the donors called V segments functional above 56.7% productive rearrangements and segregating when the between-donor standard deviation exceeded 5%. A statistical classification framework was built for diagnosing cytomegalovirus status from the catalog of TCR beta chain sequences. V and J gene assignment, in a later analysis, came from comparing TCR nucleotide sequences with IMGT/GENE-DB human TR gene sequences. The TCRdist pipeline was used in a later analysis to assign CDR3 sequences and most-parsimonious VDJ recombination scenarios. In a later analysis, every TCR beta chain was defined by the combination of its CDR3 amino acid sequence and its V-gene family, and reads without a unique V-gene family were dropped. A later analysis removed 592 highly shared, low-generation-probability nucleotide sequences to deal with suspected cross-contamination and a sequencing artifact. A later analysis calculated a clonal expansion index for each public chain from normalized within-repertoire ranks of inferred template counts. In a later analysis, generation probabilities were computed with a VDJ recombination model fitted to out-of-frame rearrangements, and the resulting probabilities were checked against IGoR. A later analysis scored TCR-TCR, TCR-HLA and TCR-CMV co-occurrence with hypergeometric tests, applying a repertoire-size bias correction to TCR pairs. In a later analysis, false discovery rates were estimated by permuting HLA or CMV assignments 20 times. In a later analysis, co-occurring TCRs were grouped with DBSCAN, and TCRdist sequence similarity was added when clustering was performed within HLA-allele-positive subsets. Repertoires with fewer than 30,000 or more than 120,000 public chains were left out of co-occurrence clustering, as were five repertoires with anomalous nucleotide sharing. TCRdb re-hosts the immuneACCESS table, in-frame sequences only. Its copies lack some clones; in the studies checked, an unresolved V gene accounts for under half of them, and the cause for the rest is not known. The V and J calls and clone size are taken from that table; D and trimming were inferred from the DNA. Within this sample are about 200,000 clones, with 75% to 85% of them counted one time only. The top ten hold 2.5% to 3.5% of the sample.

Between the V and J ends, shortened by 0 bases and 2 bases respectively, the junction contains 12 bases. For CDR1 and CDR2, the germline V gene lists SGHRS and YFSETQ. Its CDR3 holds 15 amino acids, cysteine through phenylalanine. CDR3 DNA is the only sequence kept; it has 45 bases, read in frame from the first base. On this clone itself: Its antigen target is currently unknown. One base away there is no much larger clone; base qualities are not given.

Study-wide findings and limitations: The only immune exposure information available for the cohort was CMV serostatus. In a later analysis, the rate of TCR association differed among HLA loci, with DRB1 alleles having the most associated TCRs and HLA-C alleles having the fewest. The classifier was reported to diagnose cytomegalovirus status with high specificity and sensitivity in both the original cohort and the validation cohort. In a later analysis, HLA-associated TCR beta chains were found to be more clonally expanded and to have lower generation probabilities than equally common non-associated chains. A total of fewer than 200 TCR beta chains were listed by the study as associated with cytomegalovirus. According to a later genetic analysis, donors in an Asian-associated ancestry cluster had fewer N-insertions in productive TCRs than the approximately 650-donor mean. Because the 87-base-pair reads could not distinguish some IMGT-functional V segments, including TRBV6-2 and TRBV6-3, those segments were excluded. V-gene and J-gene trimming of TCR beta chains was associated with a missense DCLRE1C variant in a later genetic analysis, and the association was replicated in an independent cohort. Several of the top co-occurrence clusters appeared to be linked to parvovirus B19, influenza, CMV and Epstein-Barr virus, according to a later analysis. Only TCR beta chains were sequenced in this cohort, and the absence of alpha or paired-chain data limited detectable features. In vitro tests confirmed that a few of the cytomegalovirus-associated TCR beta chains recognize cytomegalovirus antigens. Most TCR sequences were observed very rarely across donors, whereas some public TCRs were present in many individuals. Because counts were too low, some 16 rarely observed V segments, including chromosome 9 orphons, were excluded from the earlier analysis of under 650 of the donors. Assigning TCR associations to individual alleles was difficult when HLA alleles, especially DR and DQ, strongly co-occurred. According to a later analysis, most CMV-associated TCR beta chains appeared to be HLA-restricted, and the HLA associations seemed to be driven largely by CMV exposure. It was suggested by the authors that the approach could potentially be generalized to other disease states and immunological phenotypes. A cluster of highly shared sequence variants was judged likely to be a technical artifact of the sequencing pipeline. Because HLA typing was missing for some donors at each locus, association tests included only the typed subset. A further reported finding was that TCR beta sequences accurately predicted the HLA-A and HLA-B alleles for most subjects in the first cohort. Presence/absence analyses assumed roughly uniform sequencing depth across donors, an assumption that may not hold. An earlier analysis of some 590 of the donors showed that most TCR beta V segments appeared in productive rearrangements either about 87% or about 30% of the time, which broadly matched IMGT annotations. Correlated functional status among segregating V segments might reflect linkage disequilibrium, but an unknown experimental factor could not be ruled out. Specific HLA alleles were associated with some 15,000 TCR beta sequences at a false discovery rate of 0.05 in a later analysis.

The cohort comprised fewer than 700 healthy bone marrow donors. All cohort members were sampled while nominally healthy, although unrecorded immune exposures were likely present. The donor was CMV seronegative and belonged to the group of over 350 seronegative cohort members. A peripheral blood sample was provided by each donor, and peripheral blood mononuclear cells were used for TCR beta sequencing. Genomic DNA was extracted from the blood cell samples with the Qiagen DNeasy Blood Extraction Kit. Specimen: PBMCs. Recombination joined TRBV5-1 with TRBJ2-7; matching of 6 bases hints at TRBD1 as the D gene. This receptor was taken from a woman aged 35 to 49 in good health and CMV-seronegative. The DNA reads as follows: TGCGCCAGCAGCTTGGTCAGGACAGATACCTACGAGCAGTACTTC. This translates into CASSLVRTDTYEQYF. Where the CDR3 stops, the reference TRBV5-1 and TRBJ2-7 genes take over; the full variable domain is KAGVTQTPRYLIKTRGQQVTLSCSPISGHRSVSWYQQTPGQGLQFLFEYFSETQRNKGNFPGRFSGRQFSNSRSEMNVSTLELGDSALYLCASSLVRTDTYEQYFGPGTRLTVT.